This is a list of T cell receptor beta chains from one sample in a study of OX40 agonist ivuxolimab in advanced cancers. The method was immunoSEQ multiplex PCR; TCRdb's version includes in-frame clones alone and lacks a portion of them. There are approximately 30,000 clones in the sample; around 92% occur only once, and 33% lies in the top ten. The sequenced sample was CD4+ or CD8+ T cells sorted from blood, obtained in a trial of the OX40 agonist ivuxolimab. The receptors here all came from an adult with an advanced solid tumor such as melanoma, head and neck, liver or kidney cancer. CDR3s include the opening cysteine and the closing phenylalanine or tryptophan. D genes are given only for firm matches. Rows give clone size only sometimes, using once, few, many, or a class for an expanded clone.

>-|-|TRBV9|TRBJ2-1
TGTGCCAGCAGCGTAGACGGGGGCCCCTCCTACAATGAGCAGTTCTTC
CASSVDGGPSYNEQFF
>-|-|TRBV5-8|TRBJ1-5
TGTGCCAGCAGCGCCAGTGGGCAGATAAATCAGCCCCAGCATTTT
CASSASGQINQPQHF
>-|-|TRBV28|TRBJ2-7
TGTGCCAGCAGGGAGCCCCGCAGGGCCTACGAGCAGTACTTC
CASREPRRAYEQYF
>-|-|TRBV19|TRBJ2-3
TGTGCCAGTAGTATAGATGTTGGGACTGGAGATACGCAGTATTTT
CASSIDVGTGDTQYF
>-|-|TRBV9|TRBJ1-4
TGTGCCAGCAGCGCTGGGAAACGGGGAAAACTGTTTTTT
CASSAGKRGKLFF
>-|-|TRBV27|TRBJ1-2
TGTGCCAGCAGTTTGGGGATAACTATGGAGAAGACCTTC
CASSLGITMEKTF
>-|-|TRBV29-1|TRBJ2-1
TGCAGCGTTGAAGACGGGTTGGGGTTGGGGGGCAATGAGCAGTTCTTC
CSVEDGLGLGGNEQFF
>-|-|TRBV25-1|TRBJ2-7
TGTGCCAGCAGTGATTACGAGCAGTACTTC
CASSDYEQYF
>TRBD2|once|TRBV4-1|TRBJ2-5
TGCGCCAGCAGCCAACCAAGCGGGACCGAGACCCGGTACTTC
CASSQPSGTETRYF
>-|-|TRBV7-6|TRBJ2-7
TGTGCCAGCAGCCAAAAGGAGCGAGATGCAACTCAGGAGCAGTACTTC
CASSQKERDATQEQYF